These 20 T cell receptor beta chains share one sample of origin, sequenced in a study of identical twins. Each CDR3 protein is one row after TCRdb ran MiXCR on the 5' RACE reads. The profile shows 400,000 to 550,000 distinct CDR3 sequences, approximately 24% of them singletons. This same sample was also part of a study on T cells expressing NK-cell markers.

The source material was CD4+ T cells sorted from blood. The receptors were gathered from a woman younger than 35 in good health.

This clonotype was seen a few times. The chain couples TRBV25-1 to TRBJ1-5; 7 nucleotides align to TRBD1. Looked up from germline, CDR1 is MGHDK and CDR2 is SYGVNS. V lost 10 bases, J lost 1 base, and 4 bases stayed unmatched. This CDR3 region has 13 residues. CDR3 protein: CATQGQSNQPQHF. CDR3 in DNA: TGTGCCACCCAGGGACAGAGCAATCAGCCCCAGCATTTT.

This clonotype was found a few times. The genes are TRBV5-1 and TRBJ2-1; maybe TRBD1 (6 bases). CDR3 length: 15 residues. V lost 0 bases and J 7 bases, leaving 14 bases between the germline ends. The V gene's germline CDR1 is SGHRS and CDR2 YFSETQ. The CDR3 here is CASSLEQGHRNEQFF. The CDR3 coding sequence is TGCGCCAGCAGCTTGGAACAGGGTCACAGGAATGAGCAGTTCTTC.

The chain couples TRBV29-1 to TRBJ1-2; 9 bases are shared with TRBD1. Germline V lookup: CDR1 SQVTM, CDR2 ANQGSEA. The CDR3 has 15 residues. The junction had 9 bases not matched to a gene; V was cut back by 1 base and J by 6 bases. The CDR3 nucleotides are TGCAGCGTTGAAGTGGCGGTACGGACAGGGGATGGCTACACCTTC. Its protein product is CSVEVAVRTGDGYTF.

In this sample, this clonotype turned up once. The chain links TRBV7-8 to TRBJ2-5; no clear D. The CDR3 spans 13 residues. Germline-derived CDR1 and CDR2 are SGHVS and FQNEAQ. Trimming cost V 1 base and J 4 bases, with 7 bases left between them. The CDR3 coding sequence is TGTGCCAGCAGCTTAGGCAAGGGAGAGACCCAGTACTTC. This codes for CASSLGKGETQYF.

The chain recombines TRBV20-1 with TRBJ1-2, with TRBD1 matching over 7 bases. Germline assignment: CDR1 DFQATT and CDR2 SNEGSKA (reference sequence). The CDR3 length is 13 residues. Germline trimming cut 1 base from V and 4 bases from J; bases unmatched to any gene: 3. Here the CDR3 reads CSARVYRGYGYTF. DNA of the CDR3: TGCAGTGCTAGAGTCTACAGGGGCTATGGCTACACCTTC.

The gene calls are TRBV5-6 and TRBJ2-7; 11 bases map to TRBD1. CDR1 and CDR2 from the germline V gene are SGHDT and YYEEEE. The ends lost 0 bases at V and 2 bases at J; junction bases unmatched: 19. The CDR3 loop spans 21 amino acids. The DNA of the CDR3 is TGTGCCAGCAGCTTGGACCCTTATTGGACAGGGGGCTTGAGAAAGGCCTACGAGCAGTACTTC. This translates into CASSLDPYWTGGLRKAYEQYF. Using reference TRBV5-6 and TRBJ2-7 for the parts outside the CDR3, the full variable domain is DAGVTQSPTHLIKTRGQQVTLRCSPKSGHDTVSWYQQALGQGPQFIFQYYEEEERQRGNFPDRFSGHQFPNYSSELNVNALLLGDSALYLCASSLDPYWTGGLRKAYEQYFGPGTRLTVT.

The CDR3 is CASSSKPGLSDEQFF. In nucleotides, the CDR3 is TGTGCCAGCAGTTCAAAACCGGGACTCTCGGATGAGCAGTTCTTC. The chain joins TRBV9 to TRBJ2-1; TRBD2 might be the D (6 bases). From germline, CDR1 is SGDLS and CDR2 YYNGEE. This CDR3 has 15 residues. V was clipped by 5 bases and J by 8 bases, with 20 bases between them.

This clonotype was recorded at least ten times. The genes are TRBV5-6 and TRBJ2-1; D not certain. Germline CDR1 SGHDT, CDR2 YYEEEE. The germline V and J ends were trimmed by 1 base and 5 bases, with 7 bases remaining between them. This CDR3 spans 13 amino acids. The CDR3 spells CASSLRVHNEQFF. As DNA, the CDR3 is TGTGCCAGCAGCTTGCGAGTGCACAATGAGCAGTTCTTC.

The chain joins TRBV6-1 to TRBJ2-3, with 7 bases fitting TRBD2. V was clipped by 7 bases and J by 5 bases; unmatched bases: 15. The CDR3 spans 16 residues. CDR1 is MNHNS and CDR2 is SASEGT in the germline V gene. CDR3 in amino acids: CASTPSGPGLGDTQYF. CDR3 sequence (DNA): TGTGCCAGCACCCCTAGCGGTCCCGGACTAGGAGATACGCAGTATTTT.

The J gene is TRBJ1-2, the V gene TRBV20-1; D is ambiguous. This CDR3 region has 11 residues. Trimming left V 5 bases short and J 6 bases short, with 10 bases between. Germline V gene data show CDR1 as DFQATT and CDR2 as SNEGSKA (reference sequence). This CDR3 is CSAYTEDGYTF. CDR3 bases: TGCAGTGCTTATACGGAGGATGGCTACACCTTC.

The V gene is TRBV4-2, the J gene TRBJ2-7, with unresolved D. The germline V gene encodes CDR1 LGHNA and CDR2 YNFKEQ. V shed 1 base and J shed 2 bases, with 9 bases lying between them. The CDR3 runs to 14 residues. Written as DNA, the CDR3 is TGTGCCAGCAGCCAAGTAGACGGTACCTACGAGCAGTACTTC. This sequence encodes CASSQVDGTYEQYF.

This chain connects TRBV6-5 to TRBJ2-3, with D possibly TRBD2 on 6 matching bases. V shed 7 bases and J shed 11 bases, with 16 bases lying between them. CDR1 MNHEY and CDR2 SVGAGI come from the germline V gene. This CDR3 spans 12 amino acids. The CDR3 spells CASTNGGSEQYF. For the CDR3, the DNA is TGTGCCAGCACCAACGGGGGTTCCGAGCAGTATTTT.

This clonotype was seen only a few times. The J gene is TRBJ2-1, the V gene TRBV5-5; no clear D. Trimming cost V 6 bases and J 10 bases, with 17 bases left between them. The CDR3 runs to 13 residues. The germline CDR1 and CDR2 sequences are SGHKS and YYEKEE (reference sequence). The CDR3 is CASMRGMEREQFF. The CDR3, as DNA: TGTGCCAGCATGCGAGGTATGGAACGCGAGCAGTTCTTC.

V and J are TRBV7-2 and TRBJ2-1; TRBD2 agrees at 7 bases. This CDR3 is built from 14 residues. Germline V gene sequence: CDR1 SGHTA, CDR2 FQGNSA. CDR3 region: CGSGNSGLYNEQFF. In DNA form, the CDR3 reads TGTGGAAGCGGAAATAGCGGGCTGTACAATGAGCAGTTCTTC.

This clonotype came up a few times. The DNA of the CDR3 is TGTGCCAGCAGGGTCCTAGCAGATACGCAGTATTTT. Translation gives CASRVLADTQYF. This sequence joins TRBV7-2 and TRBJ2-3, with D unresolved. CDR3 length: 12 amino acids. Per germline, CDR1 SGHTA and CDR2 FQGNSA. With 6 bases removed from V and 4 bases from J, the gap between germline ends came to 8 bases.

This clonotype was found a few times. J is TRBJ1-1 and V is TRBV29-1, with 9 bases that match TRBD1. There are 12 residues in the CDR3. Germline trimming cut 8 bases from V and 5 bases from J; bases unmatched to any gene: 6. CDR1 and CDR2 from the germline V gene are SQVTM and ANQGSEA. The DNA of the CDR3 is TGCAGCTACAACAGGGGGCGGACTGAAGCTTTCTTT. Its protein product is CSYNRGRTEAFF. The full variable domain, completed using reference TRBV29-1 and TRBJ1-1, is SAVISQKPSRDICQRGTSLTIQCQVDSQVTMMFWYRQQPGQSLTLIATANQGSEATYESGFVIDKFPISRPNLTFSTLTVSNMSPEDSSIYLCSYNRGRTEAFFGQGTRLTVV.

This clonotype was picked up a small number of times. The V and J genes are TRBV3-1 and TRBJ1-2; D may be TRBD1 (5 bases). Between the trimmed V and J ends, which lost 0 bases and 8 bases, there was a span of 16 bases. Germline V gene lookup returns CDR1 LGHDT and CDR2 YNNKEL (reference sequence). The CDR3 totals 15 residues. The CDR3 bases are TGTGCCAGCAGCCAAGATCAACGGGGGTTACGCGGCTACACCTTC. Residues: CASSQDQRGLRGYTF.

The J gene is TRBJ2-1, the V gene TRBV5-1, with TRBD2 identical over 12 bases. Germline-derived CDR1 and CDR2 are SGHRS and YFSETQ. V trimming: 3 bases; J trimming: 3 bases; junction bases outside the gene matches: 16. This CDR3 has 20 residues. DNA for the CDR3: TGCGCCAGCAGCTCCTCGAGCTTACGACTAGCGGGGGTACTCTACAATGAGCAGTTCTTC. It yields the protein CASSSSSLRLAGVLYNEQFF.

The rearrangement uses TRBV20-1 and TRBJ2-7; 10 bases match TRBD2. V lost 2 bases to trimming and J lost 4 bases; unmatched junction nucleotides: 5. Per the germline V gene, CDR1 is DFQATT and CDR2 is SNEGSKA (reference sequence). CDR3 size: 14 residues. CDR3 nucleotides: TGCAGTGCTAGACAAGGACTAGCGGTATACGAGCAGTACTTC. Protein product: CSARQGLAVYEQYF.

The chain carries TRBV20-1 and TRBJ2-7; no firm D call. This CDR3 contains 13 residues. The V gene lost 2 bases and the J gene lost 7 bases, with 15 bases spanning the gap. In germline, CDR1 is DFQATT, CDR2 SNEGSKA (reference sequence). The CDR3 DNA sequence: TGCAGTGCTAGACCGGTGGGTCCTTGGGAGCAGTACTTC. As protein: CSARPVGPWEQYF.